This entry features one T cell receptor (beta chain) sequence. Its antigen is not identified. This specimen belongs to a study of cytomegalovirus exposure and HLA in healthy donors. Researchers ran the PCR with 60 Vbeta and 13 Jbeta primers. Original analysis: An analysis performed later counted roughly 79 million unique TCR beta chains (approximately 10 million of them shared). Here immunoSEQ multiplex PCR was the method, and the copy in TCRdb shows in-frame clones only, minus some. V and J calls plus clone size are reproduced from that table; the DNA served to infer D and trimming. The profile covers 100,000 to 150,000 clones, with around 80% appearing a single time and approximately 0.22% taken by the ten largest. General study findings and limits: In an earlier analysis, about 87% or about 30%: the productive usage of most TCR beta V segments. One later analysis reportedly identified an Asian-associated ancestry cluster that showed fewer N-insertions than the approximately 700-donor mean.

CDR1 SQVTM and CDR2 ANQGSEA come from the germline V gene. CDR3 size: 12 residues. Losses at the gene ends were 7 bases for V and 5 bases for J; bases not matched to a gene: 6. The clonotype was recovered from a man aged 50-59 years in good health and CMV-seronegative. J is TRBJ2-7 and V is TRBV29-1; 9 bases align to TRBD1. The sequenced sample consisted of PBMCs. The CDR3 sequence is CSALTGGNEQYF. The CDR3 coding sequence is TGCAGCGCCTTAACAGGGGGCAACGAGCAGTACTTC.